This T cell receptor beta chain comes out of a study of blood T cell repertoires in COVID-19. CDR1 is MRHNA and CDR2 is SNTAGT in the germline V gene. Trimming left V 0 bases short and J 1 base short, with 3 bases between. The CDR3 has 13 amino acids. Some clones are missing from TCRdb's copy, which holds only in-frame ones; the method was immunoSEQ multiplex PCR. The sample yields 90,000 to 120,000 clones, approximately 90% seen once. This chain connects TRBV6-4 to TRBJ1-1; D gene uncertain. Sequenced material: peripheral blood. The clonotype was recovered from a woman aged 25-40 years with acute or convalescent COVID-19. CDR3 loop: CASSDSRNTEAFF. The CDR3 DNA is TGTGCCAGCAGTGACTCCCGGAACACTGAAGCTTTCTTT.